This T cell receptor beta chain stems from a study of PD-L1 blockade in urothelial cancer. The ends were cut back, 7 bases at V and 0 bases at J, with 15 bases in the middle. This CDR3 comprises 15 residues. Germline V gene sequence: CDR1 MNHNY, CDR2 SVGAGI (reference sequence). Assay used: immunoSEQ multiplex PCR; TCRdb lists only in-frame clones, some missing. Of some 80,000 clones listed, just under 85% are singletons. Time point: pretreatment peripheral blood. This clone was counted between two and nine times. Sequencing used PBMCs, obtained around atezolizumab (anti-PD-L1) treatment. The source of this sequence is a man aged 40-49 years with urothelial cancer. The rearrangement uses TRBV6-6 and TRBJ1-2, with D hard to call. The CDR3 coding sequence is TGTGCCAGCATGGGCCTGGTCTCTACTAACTATGGCTACACCTTC. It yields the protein CASMGLVSTNYGYTF.